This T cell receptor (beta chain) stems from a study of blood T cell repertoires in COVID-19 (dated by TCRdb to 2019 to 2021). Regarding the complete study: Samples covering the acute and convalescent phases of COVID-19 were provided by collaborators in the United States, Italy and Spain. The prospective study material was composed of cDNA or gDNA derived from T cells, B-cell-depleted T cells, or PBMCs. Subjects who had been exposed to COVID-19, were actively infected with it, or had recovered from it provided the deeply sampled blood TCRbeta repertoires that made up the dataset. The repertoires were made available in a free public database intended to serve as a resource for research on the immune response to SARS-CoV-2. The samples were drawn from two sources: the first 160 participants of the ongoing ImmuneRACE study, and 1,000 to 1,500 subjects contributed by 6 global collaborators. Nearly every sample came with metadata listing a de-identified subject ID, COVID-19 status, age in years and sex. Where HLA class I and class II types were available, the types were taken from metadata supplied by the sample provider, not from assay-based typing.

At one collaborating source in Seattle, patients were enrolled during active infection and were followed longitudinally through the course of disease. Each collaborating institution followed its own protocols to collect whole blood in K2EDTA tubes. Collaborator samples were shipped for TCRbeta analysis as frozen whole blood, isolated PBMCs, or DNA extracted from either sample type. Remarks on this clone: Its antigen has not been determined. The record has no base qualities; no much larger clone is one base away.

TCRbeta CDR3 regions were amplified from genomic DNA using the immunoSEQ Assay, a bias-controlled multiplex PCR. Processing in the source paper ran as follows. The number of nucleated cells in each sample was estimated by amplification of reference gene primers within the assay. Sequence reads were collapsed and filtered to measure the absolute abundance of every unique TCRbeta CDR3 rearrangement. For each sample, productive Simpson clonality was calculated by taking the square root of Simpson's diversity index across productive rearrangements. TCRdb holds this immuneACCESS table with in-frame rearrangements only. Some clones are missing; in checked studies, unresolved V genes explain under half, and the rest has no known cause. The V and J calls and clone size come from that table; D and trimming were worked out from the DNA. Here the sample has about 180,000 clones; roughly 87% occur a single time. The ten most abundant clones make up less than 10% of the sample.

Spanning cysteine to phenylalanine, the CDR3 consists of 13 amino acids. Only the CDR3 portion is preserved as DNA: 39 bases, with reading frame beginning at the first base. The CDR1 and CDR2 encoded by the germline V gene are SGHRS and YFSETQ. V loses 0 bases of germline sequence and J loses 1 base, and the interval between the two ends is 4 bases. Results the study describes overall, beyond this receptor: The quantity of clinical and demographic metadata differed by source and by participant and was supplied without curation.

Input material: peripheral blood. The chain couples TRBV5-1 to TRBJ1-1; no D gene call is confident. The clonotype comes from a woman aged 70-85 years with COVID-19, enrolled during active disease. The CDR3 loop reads CASSLAQNTEAFF. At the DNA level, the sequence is TGCGCCAGCAGCTTGGCCCAGAACACTGAAGCTTTCTTT.